This T cell receptor beta chain was captured in a study of B cell selection in AIRE deficiency. Whole-study findings and limits: TCRbeta-only data showed 30% to 45% of shared healthy Treg sequences in healthy Tconv.

The regulatory T cell sort gate was CD4+CD25hiCD127low/negative. With respect to this clone: Antigen unknown.

V gave up 1 base and J gave up 6 bases, with 13 bases separating them. The CDR3 has 14 amino acids. CDR1 is SGHDT and CDR2 is YYEEEE in the germline V gene. The assay was immunoSEQ multiplex PCR, and TCRdb's table has in-frame clones only and misses some. Among tens of thousands of clones listed, over 80% were seen once. This TCR was recovered from a human donor in good health. J is TRBJ1-1 and V is TRBV5-6; TRBD1 is a possible D gene (6 bases). Input material: CD4+CD25+ Tregs sorted from PBMCs. The CDR3, as DNA: TGTGCCAGCAGCTTGAGGGGGGGCTTAGCTGAAGCTTTCTTT. Translation: CASSLRGGLAEAFF. Full variable domain (missing parts from reference TRBV5-6 and TRBJ1-1): DAGVTQSPTHLIKTRGQQVTLRCSPKSGHDTVSWYQQALGQGPQFIFQYYEEEERQRGNFPDRFSGHQFPNYSSELNVNALLLGDSALYLCASSLRGGLAEAFFGQGTRLTVV.